These 20 T cell receptor beta chains were sequenced from one sample in a study of CD8 T cells in ankylosing spondylitis. TCRdb called the 5' RACE reads again in MiXCR, with one record for every CDR3 protein. The data show approximately 260,000 distinct CDR3 sequences, 7.5% to 9% seen once. The sequenced sample was blood, either unsorted or a sorted T cell fraction (not recorded which). These receptors all come from a male donor with ankylosing spondylitis or in good health (not recorded which).

A note on this clonotype: One end of the junction does not line up with germline, which may come from a read error. CDR3 protein: CASSSNTGGQSPLLF. The CDR3 region has the DNA TGTGCCAGCAGCTCCAATACAGGGGGACAATCACCCCTCCTCTTT. The genes are TRBV7-9 and TRBJ1-6; TRBD1 aligns across 8 bases. CDR1 is SEHNR and CDR2 is FQNEAQ in the germline V gene (reference sequence). The CDR3 runs to 15 residues.

Comment on this clonotype: This may arise from a read error, as a much more abundant clone is one base away. V and J are TRBV10-3 and TRBJ2-5, with 10 nucleotides matching TRBD1. This CDR3 has 15 residues. CDR1 is ENHRY, CDR2 SYGVKD, per germline. The CDR3 nucleotides are TGTGCCATCAGCGAGGGACAGGGGTTACAAGAGGCCCAGTACTTC. Encoded protein: CAISEGQGLQEAQYF.

The table lists this clonotype with many counts. The chain joins TRBV12-3 or TRBV12-4 to TRBJ2-2; 11 bases agree with TRBD2. V was clipped by 0 bases and J by 2 bases; unmatched bases: 14. This CDR3 contains 21 residues. CDR3 sequence reads: CASSLAGAQFTSGRNTGELFF. In nucleotides, the CDR3 is TGTGCCAGCAGTTTAGCGGGGGCGCAGTTCACTAGCGGGAGAAACACCGGGGAGCTGTTTTTT.

This clonotype was seen ten or more times. The V call is TRBV6-5, the J call TRBJ1-1, with D uncertain. The V gene lost 5 bases and the J gene lost 11 bases, with 18 bases spanning the gap. Germline V gene sequence: CDR1 MNHEY, CDR2 SVGAGI. This CDR3 region has 13 residues. CDR3 in amino acids: CASSAPITGMAFF. The CDR3 nucleotides read TGTGCCAGCAGTGCCCCGATAACTGGCATGGCTTTCTTT.

In this sample, this clonotype turned up many times. The rearrangement links TRBV14 to TRBJ2-1; D perhaps matches TRBD1 (5 bases). Trimming stripped 2 bases from V and 0 bases from J, with 14 bases between. The germline V gene encodes CDR1 SGHDN and CDR2 FVKESK. This CDR3 has 17 amino acids. Here the CDR3 DNA reads TGTGCCAGCAGCCAAATAGGGGCGGAGCTCTCCTACAATGAGCAGTTCTTC. This codes for CASSQIGAELSYNEQFF.

Many counts were recorded for this clonotype. The chain carries TRBV6-5 and TRBJ2-7; 14 positions match TRBD2. This CDR3 spans 16 amino acids. Germline-derived CDR1 and CDR2 are MNHEY and SVGAGI. The junction had 2 bases not matched to a gene; V was cut back by 1 base and J by 3 bases. CDR3 sequence reads: CASSYLTSGRVYEQYF. The CDR3 region has the DNA TGTGCCAGCAGTTACTTGACTAGCGGGAGGGTCTACGAGCAGTACTTC.

This clonotype occurred many times. J is TRBJ1-1 and V is TRBV29-1; possible D gene TRBD1, 5 bases. Deletions cut 7 bases from V and 1 base from J, with 13 bases between. CDR3 length equals 13 residues. Germline V gene data show CDR1 as SQVTM and CDR2 as ANQGSEA. The CDR3 loop reads CSGCGGSNTEAFF. CDR3 DNA sequence: TGCAGCGGGTGTGGGGGGTCGAACACTGAAGCTTTCTTT.

This chain connects TRBV24-1 to TRBJ1-5; D remains ambiguous. This CDR3 spans 13 amino acids. V was pared by 3 bases and J by 9 bases, with 11 bases between. The germline V gene has CDR1 KGHDR and CDR2 SFDVKD. CDR3 bases: TGTGCCACCAGTGATCGGGGATATCGGCCCCAGCATTTT. Translation: CATSDRGYRPQHF.

This clonotype showed up many times. V and J are TRBV20-1 and TRBJ2-7; 8 bases fit TRBD1. The CDR3 runs 15 residues. With V trimmed by 6 bases and J by 2 bases, 12 bases remained unmatched. Germline CDR1 and CDR2: DFQATT and SNEGSKA (reference sequence). As DNA, the CDR3 is TGCAGTGCCGTCGGACAGGGAAAAGGACCCTACGAGCAGTACTTC. Amino acid sequence: CSAVGQGKGPYEQYF.

This clonotype appeared many times. The rearrangement joins TRBV9 to TRBJ2-7; D unclear. Germline assignment: CDR1 SGDLS and CDR2 YYNGEE. Trimming removed 4 bases at V and 1 base at J, with 12 bases between. There are 14 residues in the CDR3. CDR3 loop: CASSPGPGSYEQYF. For the CDR3, the DNA is TGTGCCAGCAGCCCGGGCCCGGGTTCCTACGAGCAGTACTTC.

This clonotype was seen ten or more times. CDR3 DNA: TGTGCCAGCAGCTTACGTGTGGGGACTTCTCCTACTGAGCAGTTCTTC. It encodes CASSLRVGTSPTEQFF. The chain employs TRBV7-2 and TRBJ2-1; weak D call: TRBD2 (6 bases). Germline V lookup: CDR1 SGHTA, CDR2 FQGNSA. There are 16 residues in the CDR3. Trimming cost V 2 bases and J 9 bases, with 20 bases left between them. The whole variable domain, remainder taken from reference TRBV7-2 and TRBJ2-1, is GAGVSQSPSNKVTEKGKDVELRCDPISGHTALYWYRQSLGQGLEFLIYFQGNSAPDKSGLPSDRFSAERTGGSVSTLTIQRTQQEDSAVYLCASSLRVGTSPTEQFFGPGTRLTVL.

The chain uses TRBV6-5 and TRBJ2-7; 10 positions match TRBD2. V was clipped by 0 bases and J by 6 bases; unmatched bases: 2. The CDR3 contains 14 residues. Germline V gives CDR1 MNHEY, CDR2 SVGAGI. CDR3: CASSYSRLAGEQYF. CDR3 sequence (DNA): TGTGCCAGCAGTTACTCGAGACTAGCGGGCGAGCAGTACTTC.

This clonotype appeared many times. The V gene is TRBV29-1, the J gene TRBJ1-1; 9 bases line up with TRBD1. Looked up from germline, CDR1 is SQVTM and CDR2 is ANQGSEA. The junction had 6 bases not matched to a gene; V was cut back by 4 bases and J by 6 bases. CDR3 length: 13 amino acids. The CDR3 nucleotides read TGCAGCGTTGGGGACAGGGAATACGCTGAAGCTTTCTTT. This gives the protein CSVGDREYAEAFF.

This clonotype was detected only a few times. CDR3 protein: CASSPAGTEGYTF. CDR3 sequence (DNA): TGTGCCAGCAGCCCGGCCGGGACAGAGGGCTACACCTTC. The V and J genes are TRBV7-9 and TRBJ1-2; TRBD1 matches 7 bases. With V trimmed by 5 bases and J by 8 bases, 8 bases remained unmatched. This CDR3 contains 13 residues. Germline V gives CDR1 SEHNR, CDR2 FQNEAQ (reference sequence).

This clonotype has at least ten counts. The chain carries TRBV25-1 and TRBJ1-4; D gene unclear. There are 11 residues in the CDR3. The germline V and J ends were trimmed by 3 bases and 16 bases, with 12 bases remaining between them. Germline CDR1 is MGHDK and CDR2 is SYGVNS. Here the CDR3 DNA reads TGTGCCAGCAGTGAGAGCCAGAGACAGTTTTTT. It is translated as CASSESQRQFF.

The chain uses TRBV5-6 and TRBJ1-2; unclear D gene. Trimming shortened V by 3 bases and J by 10 bases, and 10 bases separated the two germline ends. The CDR3 runs 11 residues. Germline V gene sequence: CDR1 SGHDT, CDR2 YYEEEE. CDR3 sequence reads: CASSWARHYTF. The CDR3 bases are TGTGCCAGCAGCTGGGCTCGTCACTACACCTTC.

This sequence joins TRBV3-1 and TRBJ2-1; 13 bases fit TRBD2. The CDR3 has 16 amino acids. CDR1 LGHDT and CDR2 YNNKEL come from the germline V gene (reference sequence). The trim removed 0 bases at V and 10 bases at J, leaving 6 bases unmatched. This chain's CDR3 is CASSQDPGLAGYEQFF. Here the CDR3 DNA reads TGTGCCAGCAGCCAAGATCCGGGACTAGCGGGGTACGAGCAGTTCTTC.

In this sample, this clonotype turned up many times. The chain has TRBV4-3 and TRBJ2-5; no reliable D call. The CDR3 spans 12 residues. Trimming cost V 0 bases and J 7 bases, with 6 bases left between them. Germline V gene data show CDR1 as LGHNA and CDR2 as YSLEER. The CDR3 DNA is TGCGCCAGCAGCCAAGATCTTGGGACCCAGTACTTC. Translating gives CASSQDLGTQYF.

At least ten counts were recorded for this clonotype. The chain has TRBV5-1 and TRBJ1-1; the D is unclear. Germline CDR1 SGHRS, CDR2 YFSETQ. Trimming took off 1 base at V and 3 bases at J, with 7 bases between the two ends. This CDR3 region has 13 residues. The DNA for the CDR3 is TGCGCCAGCAGCTTGACCGAGGACACTGAAGCTTTCTTT. It encodes CASSLTEDTEAFF. Based on the CDR3 plus reference TRBV5-1 and TRBJ1-1, the full variable domain is KAGVTQTPRYLIKTRGQQVTLSCSPISGHRSVSWYQQTPGQGLQFLFEYFSETQRNKGNFPGRFSGRQFSNSRSEMNVSTLELGDSALYLCASSLTEDTEAFFGQGTRLTVV.

The gene calls are TRBV25-1 and TRBJ1-2; D call uncertain. There are 14 residues in the CDR3. Trimming shortened V by 4 bases and J by 0 bases, and 9 bases separated the two germline ends. Germline assignment: CDR1 MGHDK and CDR2 SYGVNS. CDR3 in DNA: TGTGCCAGCAGTGGGTCTGGAGCTAACTATGGCTACACCTTC. Translation: CASSGSGANYGYTF.